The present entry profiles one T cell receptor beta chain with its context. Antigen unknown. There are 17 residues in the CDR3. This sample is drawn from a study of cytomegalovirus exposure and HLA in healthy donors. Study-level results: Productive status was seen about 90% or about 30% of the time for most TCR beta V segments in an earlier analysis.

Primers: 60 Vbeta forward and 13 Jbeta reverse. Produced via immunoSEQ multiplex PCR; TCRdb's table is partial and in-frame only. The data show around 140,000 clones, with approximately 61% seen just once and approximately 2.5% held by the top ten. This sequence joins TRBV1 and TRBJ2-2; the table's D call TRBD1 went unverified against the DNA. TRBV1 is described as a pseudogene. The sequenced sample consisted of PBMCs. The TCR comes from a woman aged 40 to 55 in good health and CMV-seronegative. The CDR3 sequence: CTSSQDIGTGGTGELFF. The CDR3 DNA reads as TGCACCAGCAGCCAAGATATAGGGACAGGGGGGACCGGGGAGCTGTTTTTT.